The clone carrying this T cell receptor beta chain appeared many times. What it recognizes is unknown. This entry belongs to a study of T-cell reconstitution after alpha-beta-depleted transplantation in children. This sample's TCRbeta library carried unique molecular identifier barcodes. TCRdb ran MiXCR on the PCR reads and lists one entry per CDR3 protein. This sample has roughly 200,000 distinct CDR3 sequences, with approximately 6.3% found just once. Whole-study findings and limits: Reportedly, alpha-beta T cells present about two months post-transplant originated from several hundred expanded clones of graft origin.

Germline values: CDR1 SGHTA, CDR2 FQGNSA. V lost 5 bases and J 4 bases, leaving 21 bases between the germline ends. There are 16 residues in the CDR3. Sample: PBMCs, taken before TCRalphabeta/CD19-depleted stem cell transplant. The J gene is TRBJ2-7, the V gene TRBV7-2; D is ambiguous. The source of this sequence is a boy aged 2 to 10 with acute lymphoblastic leukemia, due to receive a stem cell transplant. CDR3 in DNA: TGTGCCAGCAGCCCAGACTCAGCAGGCGGAAAATACGAGCAGTACTTC. Encoded protein: CASSPDSAGGKYEQYF. Full variable domain (remainder filled in from reference TRBV7-2 and TRBJ2-7): GAGVSQSPSNKVTEKGKDVELRCDPISGHTALYWYRQSLGQGLEFLIYFQGNSAPDKSGLPSDRFSAERTGGSVSTLTIQRTQQEDSAVYLCASSPDSAGGKYEQYFGPGTRLTVT.